These T cell receptor beta chains were read from a single sample in a study of sequential checkpoint blockade in melanoma. Some clones are missing from TCRdb's copy, which holds only in-frame ones; the method was immunoSEQ multiplex PCR. The sample lists 9,000 to 9,500 clones; roughly a quarter were seen once. The sequences come from tumor tissue (inferred from file names), collected from a patient given nivolumab and ipilimumab in sequence. All receptors derive from a human donor with melanoma. Both conserved end residues are part of each CDR3. A D gene is named only where the DNA matches it firmly. Rows may omit the clone size; those that give it use once, few, many or a size class.

j_call | d_call | clone_size | v_call | cdr3_aa | cdr3_nt
TRBJ2-3 | . | . | TRBV9 | CASLMARGTDTQYF | TGTGCCAGCCTTATGGCGAGGGGCACAGATACGCAGTATTTT
TRBJ1-3 | . | . | TRBV6-8 | CASSYDGNTIYF | TGTGCCAGCAGTTACGATGGAAACACCATATATTTT
TRBJ2-5 | . | . | TRBV18 | CASSPPGHLGAETQYF | TGTGCCAGCTCACCACCGGGACATCTTGGGGCAGAGACCCAGTACTTC
TRBJ1-1 | . | many | TRBV11-3 | CASSLDGAGWGTEAFF | TGTGCCAGCAGCTTAGATGGGGCAGGGTGGGGCACTGAAGCTTTCTTT
TRBJ1-1 | . | . | TRBV11-3 | CASSFTGDEAEAFF | TGTGCCAGCAGCTTTACGGGGGATGAGGCTGAAGCTTTCTTT
TRBJ1-6 | . | . | TRBV5-1 | CASRQEKFYNSPLHF | TGCGCCAGCAGACAGGAGAAGTTCTATAATTCACCCCTCCACTTT
TRBJ2-1 | TRBD1 | . | TRBV19 | CASSTQGFSYNEQFF | TGTGCCAGTAGTACACAGGGGTTCTCCTACAATGAGCAGTTCTTC
TRBJ2-1 | TRBD2 | . | TRBV19 | CASSMGLAGKNEQFF | TGTGCCAGTAGTATGGGACTAGCGGGGAAAAATGAGCAGTTCTTC
TRBJ2-1 | TRBD1 | medium-sized | TRBV11-3 | CASSLGGQGIEQFF | TGTGCCAGCAGCTTAGGAGGACAGGGAATCGAGCAGTTCTTC
TRBJ2-5 | . | . | TRBV7-1 | CASSPGGSNLGQAQYF | TGTGCCAGCAGCCCCGGCGGTTCGAACCTCGGCCAGGCCCAGTACTTC
TRBJ2-1 | . | . | TRBV7-1 | CASSLEVGNEQFF | TGTGCCAGCAGCTTAGAGGTCGGGAATGAGCAGTTCTTC
TRBJ1-1 | . | few | TRBV19 | CASSAIGGDTEAFF | TGTGCCAGTAGTGCAATCGGGGGGGACACTGAAGCTTTCTTT
TRBJ1-2 | . | . | TRBV10-2 | CASRVDSYGYTF | TGCGCCAGCAGAGTCGACAGCTATGGCTACACCTTC
TRBJ1-1 | . | . | TRBV29-1 | CSVKRLEAGAEAFF | TGCAGCGTTAAGAGGCTGGAGGCTGGGGCTGAAGCTTTCTTT
TRBJ2-3 | TRBD2 | . | TRBV5-1 | CASSRTSSGGAAYTQYF | TGCGCCAGCAGCAGGACCTCCAGCGGGGGGGCCGCATATACGCAGTATTTT
TRBJ2-3 | . | many | TRBV9 | CASSDSSGTDTQYF | TGTGCCAGCAGCGATTCTAGCGGCACAGATACGCAGTATTTT
TRBJ2-1 | TRBD1 | . | TRBV19 | CASSIGVQGDFNEQFF | TGTGCCAGTAGTATCGGCGTACAGGGGGACTTCAATGAGCAGTTCTTC
TRBJ1-1 | . | . | TRBV10-2 | CASTQTTYTEAFF | TGCGCCAGCACCCAGACTACTTATACTGAAGCTTTCTTT
TRBJ1-1 | . | . | TRBV10-2 | CASSGAGIPEAFF | TGCGCCAGCAGTGGTGCAGGGATTCCTGAAGCTTTCTTT
TRBJ2-3 | . | . | TRBV18 | CASSPRQVESDTQYF | TGTGCCAGCTCACCACGCCAGGTTGAATCAGATACGCAGTATTTT
TRBJ1-2 | TRBD1 | . | TRBV18 | CASSAQQGWDYGYTF | TGTGCCAGCTCAGCCCAACAGGGGTGGGACTATGGCTACACCTTC
TRBJ2-5 | TRBD1 | many | TRBV9 | CASSGPGGRGETQYF | TGTGCCAGCAGCGGACCAGGGGGTAGAGGAGAGACCCAGTACTTC
TRBJ1-4 | . | . | TRBV18 | CASSPPASEKLFF | TGTGCCAGCTCACCACCGGCGTCTGAAAAACTGTTTTTT
TRBJ2-3 | TRBD1 | medium-sized | TRBV4-1 | CASSQGTGTGSDTQYF | TGCGCCAGCAGCCAAGGGACCGGGACAGGGTCCGATACGCAGTATTTT
TRBJ1-1 | TRBD1 | . | TRBV19 | CASTIFGTANTEAFF | TGTGCCAGTACCATCTTTGGGACAGCGAACACTGAAGCTTTCTTT
TRBJ2-1 | . | . | TRBV10-2 | CASGTLTSSYNEQFF | TGCGCCAGCGGAACACTCACTAGCTCTTACAATGAGCAGTTCTTC
TRBJ1-2 | . | . | TRBV28 | CASSLLTQDNYGYTF | TGTGCCAGCAGTTTACTTACCCAGGATAACTATGGCTACACCTTC
TRBJ1-1 | TRBD1 | many | TRBV28 | CASGWGGRTGNTEAFF | TGTGCCAGCGGTTGGGGGGGTAGGACAGGGAACACTGAAGCTTTCTTT
TRBJ2-1 | TRBD2 | few | TRBV6-8 | CAISAPTLAGNHNEQFF | TGTGCCATCAGTGCCCCTACGCTAGCGGGGAACCACAATGAGCAGTTCTTC
TRBJ1-2 | . | . | TRBV18 | CASSPTHTNYGYTF | TGTGCCAGCTCACCAACACACACTAACTATGGCTACACCTTC
TRBJ1-1 | . | few | TRBV6-8 | CAITGRLASGTEAFF | TGTGCCATAACAGGGAGGTTGGCTTCGGGGACTGAAGCTTTCTTT
TRBJ1-1 | TRBD1 | . | TRBV18 | CASSPTGVTEAFF | TGTGCCAGCTCACCTACAGGGGTCACTGAAGCTTTCTTT
TRBJ1-2 | TRBD1 | . | TRBV10-2 | CASSEPGTGAVGYTF | TGCGCCAGCAGTGAGCCCGGGACAGGGGCGGTAGGCTACACCTTC
TRBJ1-1 | . | . | TRBV11-3 | CASSWGPARNTEAFF | TGTGCCAGCAGCTGGGGGCCGGCGAGGAACACTGAAGCTTTCTTT
TRBJ1-2 | . | many | TRBV11-3 | CASSFGRGARGGYTF | TGTGCCAGCAGCTTCGGGAGGGGTGCCCGGGGTGGCTACACCTTC
TRBJ2-6 | . | . | TRBV9 | CASSATGRGANVLTF | TGTGCCAGCAGCGCTACAGGTCGTGGGGCCAACGTCCTGACTTTC
TRBJ2-2 | . | . | TRBV11-3 | CASSAPLYSNTGELFF | TGTGCCAGCAGCGCTCCGCTCTATTCGAACACCGGGGAGCTGTTTTTT
TRBJ2-5 | . | . | TRBV6-8 | CASSYSTGQETQYF | TGTGCCAGCAGTTACTCGACGGGCCAAGAGACCCAGTACTTC
TRBJ1-3 | TRBD1 | few | TRBV6-8 | CASSETGLSGNTIYF | TGTGCCAGCAGCGAGACAGGGCTCTCTGGAAACACCATATATTTT
TRBJ2-3 | . | many | TRBV9 | CASSVEQGRTDTQYF | TGTGCCAGCAGCGTAGAGCAGGGGAGGACAGATACGCAGTATTTT
TRBJ2-5 | . | . | TRBV9 | CASSAWDHLKSAQYF | TGTGCCAGCAGCGCATGGGACCACCTGAAGTCGGCCCAGTACTTC
TRBJ1-6 | . | medium-sized | TRBV14 | CASSQGPRSYNSPLHF | TGTGCCAGCTCCCAGGGTCCGCGGTCCTATAATTCACCCCTCCACTTT
TRBJ1-4 | . | many | TRBV11-3 | CASSIRQNTNEKLFF | TGTGCCAGCAGCATCCGACAGAATACTAATGAAAAACTGTTTTTT
TRBJ2-6 | . | . | TRBV2 | CASSEMVSGANVLTF | TGTGCCAGCAGTGAAATGGTATCTGGGGCCAACGTCCTGACTTTC
TRBJ1-2 | . | medium-sized | TRBV28 | CASSLNEYGYTF | TGTGCCAGCAGTTTAAATGAGTATGGCTACACCTTC
TRBJ1-1 | TRBD1 | . | TRBV6-8 | CASSASGQGATEAFF | TGTGCCAGCAGTGCTTCCGGACAGGGGGCCACTGAAGCTTTCTTT
TRBJ1-6 | TRBD1 | few | TRBV28 | CASSKSGTGNSPLHF | TGTGCCAGCAGTAAATCCGGGACAGGGAACTCACCCCTCCACTTT
TRBJ1-6 | . | many | TRBV11-3 | CASSQGQLLNSPLHF | TGTGCCAGCAGTCAGGGCCAGCTTCTTAATTCACCCCTCCACTTT
TRBJ2-1 | TRBD1 | . | TRBV9 | CASSPRQGSGGEQFF | TGTGCCAGCAGCCCTAGACAGGGGTCAGGGGGTGAGCAGTTCTTC
TRBJ1-2 | TRBD1 | medium-sized | TRBV6-8 | CASTFDRGQGRNYGYTF | TGTGCCAGCACTTTTGACCGCGGACAGGGGAGAAACTATGGCTACACCTTC
TRBJ1-5 | . | few | TRBV6-8 | CASTIREGGQPQHF | TGTGCCAGCACCATACGGGAGGGTGGCCAGCCCCAGCATTTT
TRBJ1-1 | . | few | TRBV6-8 | CAIRALGTEAFF | TGTGCCATCAGGGCCCTGGGCACTGAAGCTTTCTTT
TRBJ1-1 | TRBD1 | . | TRBV5-1 | CASSPNTGGTEAFF | TGCGCCAGCAGCCCGAATACAGGGGGCACTGAAGCTTTCTTT
TRBJ1-1 | . | . | TRBV18 | CASSREGVGNTEAFF | TGTGCCAGCTCACGGGAGGGGGTAGGGAACACTGAAGCTTTCTTT
TRBJ1-2 | . | few | TRBV6-8 | CAIRGLSWVYGYTF | TGTGCCATCAGGGGTCTGAGCTGGGTCTATGGCTACACCTTC
TRBJ1-1 | TRBD1 | medium-sized | TRBV29-1 | CSVTGGSDTEAFF | TGCAGCGTGACAGGGGGCTCGGACACTGAAGCTTTCTTT
TRBJ1-2 | . | few | TRBV11-3 | CASSSLHRGTYGYTF | TGTGCCAGCAGCTCCCTTCACCGGGGAACGTACGGCTACACCTTC
TRBJ2-2 | . | medium-sized | TRBV9 | CASSVAQSTSTGELFF | TGTGCCAGCAGCGTAGCCCAAAGTACTAGCACCGGGGAGCTGTTTTTT